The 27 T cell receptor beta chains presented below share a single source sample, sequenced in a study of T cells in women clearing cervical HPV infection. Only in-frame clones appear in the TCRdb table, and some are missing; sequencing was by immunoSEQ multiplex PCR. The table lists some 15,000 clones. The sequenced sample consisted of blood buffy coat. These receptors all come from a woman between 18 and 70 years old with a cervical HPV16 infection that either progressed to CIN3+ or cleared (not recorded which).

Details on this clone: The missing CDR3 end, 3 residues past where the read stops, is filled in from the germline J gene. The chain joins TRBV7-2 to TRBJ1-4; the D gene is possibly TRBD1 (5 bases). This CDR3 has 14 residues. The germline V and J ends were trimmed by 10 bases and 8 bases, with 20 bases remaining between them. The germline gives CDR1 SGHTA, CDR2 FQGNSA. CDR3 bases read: TGTGCCACCGCCCTAAAGCAGGGAGGGGAAAAA. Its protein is CATALKQGGEK. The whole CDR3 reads CATALKQGGEKLFF.

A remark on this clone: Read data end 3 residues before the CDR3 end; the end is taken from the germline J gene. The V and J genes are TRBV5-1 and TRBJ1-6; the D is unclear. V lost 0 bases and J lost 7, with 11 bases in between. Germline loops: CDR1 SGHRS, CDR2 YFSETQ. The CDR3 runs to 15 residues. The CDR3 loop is CASSLAQPQNSPLHF. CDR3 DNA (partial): TGCGCCAGCAGCTTGGCACAGCCTCAGAATTCACCC. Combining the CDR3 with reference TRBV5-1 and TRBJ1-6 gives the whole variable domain KAGVTQTPRYLIKTRGQQVTLSCSPISGHRSVSWYQQTPGQGLQFLFEYFSETQRNKGNFPGRFSGRQFSNSRSEMNVSTLELGDSALYLCASSLAQPQNSPLHFGNGTRLTVT.

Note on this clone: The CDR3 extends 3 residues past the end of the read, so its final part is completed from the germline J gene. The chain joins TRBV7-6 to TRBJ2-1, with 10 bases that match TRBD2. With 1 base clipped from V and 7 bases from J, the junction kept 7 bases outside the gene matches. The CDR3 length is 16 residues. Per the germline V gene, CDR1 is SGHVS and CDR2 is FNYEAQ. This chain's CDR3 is CASSLVPAGGLNEQFF. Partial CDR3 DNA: TGTGCCAGCAGCTTAGTTCCAGCGGGGGGGCTTAATGAG. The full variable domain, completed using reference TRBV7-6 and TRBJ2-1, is GAGVSQSPRYKVTKRGQDVALRCDPISGHVSLYWYRQALGQGPEFLTYFNYEAQQDKSGLPNDRFSAERPEGSISTLTIQRTEQRDSAMYRCASSLVPAGGLNEQFFGPGTRLTVL.

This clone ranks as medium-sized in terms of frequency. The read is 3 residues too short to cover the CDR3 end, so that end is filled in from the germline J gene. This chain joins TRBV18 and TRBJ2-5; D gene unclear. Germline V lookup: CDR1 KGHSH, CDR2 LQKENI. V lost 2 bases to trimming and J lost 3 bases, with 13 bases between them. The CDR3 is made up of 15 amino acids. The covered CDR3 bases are TGTGCCAGCTCACCAGCCAGCCCAGGAGAAGAGACC. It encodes CASSPASPGEET. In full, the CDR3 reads CASSPASPGEETQYF.

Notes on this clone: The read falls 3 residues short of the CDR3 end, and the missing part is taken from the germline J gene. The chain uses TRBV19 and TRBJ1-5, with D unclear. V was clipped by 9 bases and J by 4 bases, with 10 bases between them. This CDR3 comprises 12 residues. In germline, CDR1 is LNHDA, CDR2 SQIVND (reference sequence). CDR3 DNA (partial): TGTGCCAGCCGGGGAGGGAATCAGCCC. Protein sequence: CASRGGNQP. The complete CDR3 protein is CASRGGNQPQHF.

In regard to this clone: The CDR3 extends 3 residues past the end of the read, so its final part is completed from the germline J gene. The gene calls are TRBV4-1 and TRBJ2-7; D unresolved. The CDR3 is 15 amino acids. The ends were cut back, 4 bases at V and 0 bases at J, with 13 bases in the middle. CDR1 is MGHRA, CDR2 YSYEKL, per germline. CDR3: CASSLSKQSSYEQYF. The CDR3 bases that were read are TGCGCCAGCAGCCTCTCGAAACAATCCTCCTACGAG.

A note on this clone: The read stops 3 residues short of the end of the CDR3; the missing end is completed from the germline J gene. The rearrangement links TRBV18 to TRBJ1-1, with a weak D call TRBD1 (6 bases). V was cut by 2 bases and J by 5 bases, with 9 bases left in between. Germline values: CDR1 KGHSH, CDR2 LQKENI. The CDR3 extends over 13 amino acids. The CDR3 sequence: CASSPGGSTEAFF. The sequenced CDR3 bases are TGTGCCAGCTCACCAGGGGGCAGTACTGAA.

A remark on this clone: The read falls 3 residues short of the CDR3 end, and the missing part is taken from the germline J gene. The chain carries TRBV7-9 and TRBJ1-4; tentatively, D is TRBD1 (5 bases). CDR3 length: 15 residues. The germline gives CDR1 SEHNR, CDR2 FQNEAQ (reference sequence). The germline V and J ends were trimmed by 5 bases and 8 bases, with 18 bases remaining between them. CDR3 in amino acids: CASSLEQGNREKLFF. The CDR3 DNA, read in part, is TGTGCCAGCAGCCTAGAGCAGGGTAACAGGGAAAAA.

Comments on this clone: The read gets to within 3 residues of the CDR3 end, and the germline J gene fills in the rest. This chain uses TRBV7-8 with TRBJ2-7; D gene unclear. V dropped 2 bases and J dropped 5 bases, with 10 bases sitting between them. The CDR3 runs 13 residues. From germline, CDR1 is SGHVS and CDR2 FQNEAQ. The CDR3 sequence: CASSLPRKDEQYF. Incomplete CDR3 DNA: TGTGCCAGCAGCTTACCGCGGAAAGACGAG.

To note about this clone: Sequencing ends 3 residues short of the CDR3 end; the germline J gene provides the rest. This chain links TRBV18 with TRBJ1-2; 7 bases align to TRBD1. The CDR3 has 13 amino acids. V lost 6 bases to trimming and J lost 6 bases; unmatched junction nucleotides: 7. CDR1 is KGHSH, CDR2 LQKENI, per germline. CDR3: CASSTGEENGYTF. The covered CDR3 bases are TGTGCCAGCTCTACAGGGGAGGAGAATGGC.

Partial CDR3 DNA: TGCGCCACCAAGACAGGAGCCACCGGGGAG. Translated: CATKTGATGE. The full CDR3 protein reads CATKTGATGELFF. This sequence joins TRBV10-2 and TRBJ2-2; tentative D call: TRBD1 (6 bases). The read halts 3 residues ahead of the CDR3 end, with the missing end drawn from the germline J gene. V was clipped by 10 bases and J by 4 bases, with 13 bases between them. Germline CDR1 WSHSY, CDR2 SAAADI. CDR3 length: 13 residues.

Partial CDR3 DNA: TGTGCCAGCAGTTCTCCCGGGACAGTC. Its protein is CASSSPGTV. The whole CDR3 sequence reads CASSSPGTVAFF. This rearrangement joins TRBV28 to TRBJ1-1; TRBD1 matches 7 bases. Read sequence stops 3 residues before the CDR3 end, and the germline J gene provides the missing end. The length of the CDR3 is 12 residues. Germline V gene sequence: CDR1 MDHEN, CDR2 SYDVKM.

Partial CDR3 DNA: TGTGCCACGGGACTGAAGAACACCGGGGAG. Amino acid sequence: CATGLKNTGE. The CDR3 reads in full as CATGLKNTGELFF. This chain uses TRBV2 with TRBJ2-2; a weak D match, TRBD2 (6 bases). Read sequence stops 3 residues before the CDR3 end, and the germline J gene provides the missing end. This CDR3 comprises 13 residues. CDR1 SNHLY and CDR2 FYNNEI come from the germline V gene. V was trimmed by 10 bases and J by 1 base, leaving 10 bases between them.

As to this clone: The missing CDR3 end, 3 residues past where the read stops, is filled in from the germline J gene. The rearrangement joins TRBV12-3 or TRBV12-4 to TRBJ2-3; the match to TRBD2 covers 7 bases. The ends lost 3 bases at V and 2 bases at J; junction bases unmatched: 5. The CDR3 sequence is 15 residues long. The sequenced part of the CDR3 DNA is TGTGCCAGCAGTTTGTGGGGGGGGTTCACAGATACG. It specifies CASSLWGGFTDT. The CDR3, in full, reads CASSLWGGFTDTQYF.

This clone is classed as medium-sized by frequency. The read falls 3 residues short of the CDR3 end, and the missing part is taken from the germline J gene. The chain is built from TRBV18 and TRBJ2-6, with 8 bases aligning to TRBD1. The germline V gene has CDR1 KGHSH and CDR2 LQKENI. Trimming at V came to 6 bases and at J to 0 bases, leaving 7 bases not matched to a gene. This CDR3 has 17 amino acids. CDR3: CASSRQGSTSGANVLTF. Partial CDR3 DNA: TGTGCCAGCTCCCGACAGGGGTCCACCTCTGGGGCCAACGTC.

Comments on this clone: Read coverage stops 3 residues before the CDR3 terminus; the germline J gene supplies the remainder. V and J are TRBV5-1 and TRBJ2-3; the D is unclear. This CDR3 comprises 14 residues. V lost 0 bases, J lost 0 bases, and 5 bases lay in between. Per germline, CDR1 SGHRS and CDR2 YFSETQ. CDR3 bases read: TGCGCCAGCAGCTTGGTCACTAGCACAGATACG. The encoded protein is CASSLVTSTDT. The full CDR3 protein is CASSLVTSTDTQYF. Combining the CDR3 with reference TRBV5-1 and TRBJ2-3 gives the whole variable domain KAGVTQTPRYLIKTRGQQVTLSCSPISGHRSVSWYQQTPGQGLQFLFEYFSETQRNKGNFPGRFSGRQFSNSRSEMNVSTLELGDSALYLCASSLVTSTDTQYFGPGTRLTVL.

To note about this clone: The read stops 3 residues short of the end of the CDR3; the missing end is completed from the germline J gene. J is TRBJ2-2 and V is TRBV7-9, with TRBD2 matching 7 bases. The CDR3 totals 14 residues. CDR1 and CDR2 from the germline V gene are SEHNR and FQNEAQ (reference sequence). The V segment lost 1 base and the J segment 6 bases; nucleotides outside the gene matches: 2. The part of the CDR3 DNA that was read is TGTGCCAGCAGCTTAGTGGCGGGGGCCGGGGAG. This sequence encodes CASSLVAGAGE. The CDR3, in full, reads CASSLVAGAGELFF.

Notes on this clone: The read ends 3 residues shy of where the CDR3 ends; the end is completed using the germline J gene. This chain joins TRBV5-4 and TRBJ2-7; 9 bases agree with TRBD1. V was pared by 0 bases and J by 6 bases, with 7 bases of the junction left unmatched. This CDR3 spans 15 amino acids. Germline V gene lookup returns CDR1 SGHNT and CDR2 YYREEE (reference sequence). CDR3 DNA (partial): TGTGCCAGCAGCTTGGCGGGGGACAGGGTCGGCGAG. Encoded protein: CASSLAGDRVGE. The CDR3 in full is CASSLAGDRVGEQYF.

The CDR3 sequence is CASRTSGETDTQYF. CDR3 DNA (partial): TGTGCCAGCAGGACTAGCGGGGAAACAGATACG. The chain couples TRBV6-2 or TRBV6-3 to TRBJ2-3; 11 bases are shared with TRBD2. Read coverage stops 3 residues before the CDR3 terminus; the germline J gene supplies the remainder. Trimming cost V 6 bases and J 3 bases; bases outside gene matches: 2. The CDR3 spans 14 residues. CDR1 is MNHEY and CDR2 is SVGEGT in the germline V gene.

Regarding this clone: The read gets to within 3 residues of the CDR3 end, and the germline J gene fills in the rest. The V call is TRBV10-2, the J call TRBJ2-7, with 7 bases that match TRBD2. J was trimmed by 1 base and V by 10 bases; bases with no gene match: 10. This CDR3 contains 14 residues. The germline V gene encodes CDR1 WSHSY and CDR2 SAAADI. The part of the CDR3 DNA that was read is TGCGCCACCCGAGATTTGCGGGGGTCCTACGAG. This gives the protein CATRDLRGSYE. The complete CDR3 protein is CATRDLRGSYEQYF.

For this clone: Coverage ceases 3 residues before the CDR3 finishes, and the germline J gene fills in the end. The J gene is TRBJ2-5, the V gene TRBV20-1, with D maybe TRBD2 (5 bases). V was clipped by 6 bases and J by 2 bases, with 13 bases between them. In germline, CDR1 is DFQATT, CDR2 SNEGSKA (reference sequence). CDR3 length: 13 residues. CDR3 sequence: CSASAGEQETQYF. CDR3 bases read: TGCAGTGCCTCCGCGGGCGAGCAAGAGACC.

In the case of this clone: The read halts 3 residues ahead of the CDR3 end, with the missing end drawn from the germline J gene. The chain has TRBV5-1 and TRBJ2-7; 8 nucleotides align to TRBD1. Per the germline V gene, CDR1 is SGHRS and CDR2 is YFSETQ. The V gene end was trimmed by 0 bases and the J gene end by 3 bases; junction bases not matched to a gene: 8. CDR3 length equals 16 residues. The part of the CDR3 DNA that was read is TGCGCCAGCAGCTTGGCCCCGACAGGGGACGGCTACGAG. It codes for CASSLAPTGDGYE. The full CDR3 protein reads CASSLAPTGDGYEQYF.

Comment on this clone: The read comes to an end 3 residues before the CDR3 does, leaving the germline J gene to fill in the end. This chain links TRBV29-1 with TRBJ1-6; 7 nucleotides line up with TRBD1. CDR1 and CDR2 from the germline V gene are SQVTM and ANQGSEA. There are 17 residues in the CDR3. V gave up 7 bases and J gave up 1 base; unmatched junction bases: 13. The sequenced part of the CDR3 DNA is TGCAGCGGCACGGACTACAGGGGAGGATCCTATAATTCACCC. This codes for CSGTDYRGGSYNSP. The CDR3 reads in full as CSGTDYRGGSYNSPLHF.

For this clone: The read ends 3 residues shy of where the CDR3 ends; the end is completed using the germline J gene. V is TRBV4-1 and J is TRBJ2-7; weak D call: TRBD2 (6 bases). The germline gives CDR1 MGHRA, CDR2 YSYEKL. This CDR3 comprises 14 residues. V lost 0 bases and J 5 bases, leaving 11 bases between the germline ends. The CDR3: CASSQERRGHEQYF. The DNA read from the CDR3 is TGCGCCAGCAGCCAAGAGCGGCGGGGCCACGAG.

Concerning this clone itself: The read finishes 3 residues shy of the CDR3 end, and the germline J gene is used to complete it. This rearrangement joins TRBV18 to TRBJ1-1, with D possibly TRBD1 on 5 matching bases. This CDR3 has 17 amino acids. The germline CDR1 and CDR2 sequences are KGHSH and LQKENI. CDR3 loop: CASTYLGPSGGEETAFF. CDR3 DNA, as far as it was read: TGTGCCAGCACCTACCTGGGACCCAGCGGGGGGGAAGAGACC.

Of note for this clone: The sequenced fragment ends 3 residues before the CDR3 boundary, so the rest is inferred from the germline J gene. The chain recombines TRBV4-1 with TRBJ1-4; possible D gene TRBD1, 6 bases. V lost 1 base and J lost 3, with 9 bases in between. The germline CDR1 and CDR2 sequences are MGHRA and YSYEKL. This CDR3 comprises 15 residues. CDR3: CASSQVAGANEKLFF. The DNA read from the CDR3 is TGCGCCAGCAGCCAAGTGGCAGGGGCTAATGAAAAA.

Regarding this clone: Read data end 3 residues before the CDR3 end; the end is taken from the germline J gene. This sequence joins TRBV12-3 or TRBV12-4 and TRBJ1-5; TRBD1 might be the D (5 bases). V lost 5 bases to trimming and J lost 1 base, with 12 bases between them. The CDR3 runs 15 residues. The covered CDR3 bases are TGTGCCAGCAGTGGAGACAGAGGGAGCAATCAGCCC. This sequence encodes CASSGDRGSNQP. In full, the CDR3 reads CASSGDRGSNQPQHF.